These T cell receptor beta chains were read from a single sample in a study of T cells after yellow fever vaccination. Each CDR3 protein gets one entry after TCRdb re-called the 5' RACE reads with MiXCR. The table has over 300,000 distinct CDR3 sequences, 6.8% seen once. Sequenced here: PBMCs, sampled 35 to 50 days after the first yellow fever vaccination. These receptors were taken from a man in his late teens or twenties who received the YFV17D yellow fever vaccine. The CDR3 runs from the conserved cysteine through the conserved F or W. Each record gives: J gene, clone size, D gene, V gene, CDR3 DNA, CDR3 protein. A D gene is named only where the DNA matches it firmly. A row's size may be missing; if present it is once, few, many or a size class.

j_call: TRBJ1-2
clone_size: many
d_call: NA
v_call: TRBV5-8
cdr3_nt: TGTGCCAGCAGCTTGATCGGGGAATATGGCTACACCTTC
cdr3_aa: CASSLIGEYGYTF

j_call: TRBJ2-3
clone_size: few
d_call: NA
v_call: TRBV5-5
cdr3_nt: TGTGCCAGCAGCTTAATCGCCGGCACAGATACGCAGTATTTT
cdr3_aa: CASSLIAGTDTQYF

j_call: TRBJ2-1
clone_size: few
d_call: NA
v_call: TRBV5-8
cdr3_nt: TGTGCCAGCAGCCCCCTGGTGGGTAGGGATGAGCAGTTCTTC
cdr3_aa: CASSPLVGRDEQFF

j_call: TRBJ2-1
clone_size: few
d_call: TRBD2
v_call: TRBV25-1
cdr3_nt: TGTGCCAGCTTGGCGGGGGGGCACAATGAGCAGTTCTTC
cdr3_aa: CASLAGGHNEQFF

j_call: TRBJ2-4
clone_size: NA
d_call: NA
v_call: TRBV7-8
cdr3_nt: TGTGCCAGCAGCTTAGAGTCGACGGGCCCCGGGAACATTCAGTACTTC
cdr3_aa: CASSLESTGPGNIQYF

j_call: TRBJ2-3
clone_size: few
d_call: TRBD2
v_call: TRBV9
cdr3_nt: TGTGCCAGCAGCGTATGGAGCGGGGGGGAAGATACGCAGTATTTT
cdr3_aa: CASSVWSGGEDTQYF

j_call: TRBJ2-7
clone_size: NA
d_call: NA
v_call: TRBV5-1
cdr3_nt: TGCGCCAGCAGCTTGGACGGGACATACCCCGACGAGCAGTACTTC
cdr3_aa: CASSLDGTYPDEQYF

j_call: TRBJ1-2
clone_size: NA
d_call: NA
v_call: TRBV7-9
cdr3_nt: TGTGCCAGCAGCTTAGTCGGGGCAGGCTCTGGCTACACCTTC
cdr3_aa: CASSLVGAGSGYTF

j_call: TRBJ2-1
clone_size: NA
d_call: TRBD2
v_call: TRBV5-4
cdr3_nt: TGTGCCAGCAGCTTGGAACTAGCGGGGGCCTACAATGAGCAGTTCTTC
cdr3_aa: CASSLELAGAYNEQFF

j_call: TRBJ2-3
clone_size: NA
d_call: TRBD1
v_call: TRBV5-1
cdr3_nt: TGCGCCAGCAGCAAATGGACAGGGAAGGACGATACGCAGTATTTT
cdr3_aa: CASSKWTGKDDTQYF

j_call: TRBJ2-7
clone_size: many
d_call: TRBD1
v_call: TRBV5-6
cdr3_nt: TGTGCCAGCAGCCTCGGGACAGGACTTACCATCTACGAGCAGTACTTC
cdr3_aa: CASSLGTGLTIYEQYF

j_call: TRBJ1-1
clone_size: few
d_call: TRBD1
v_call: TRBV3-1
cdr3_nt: TGTGCCAGCAGTCAAGGGCGTCGCATAAACTTCAGGGGGCTGGTCACTGAAGCTTTCTTT
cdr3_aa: CASSQGRRINFRGLVTEAFF

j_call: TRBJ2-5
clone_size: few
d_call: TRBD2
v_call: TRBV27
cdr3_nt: TGTGCCAGCAGTACCCGGGGGGGGTGGGAGACCCAGTACTTC
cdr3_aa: CASSTRGGWETQYF

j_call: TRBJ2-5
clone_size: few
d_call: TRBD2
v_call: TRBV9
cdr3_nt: TGTGCCAGCAGCTCCCAGGGAGCGGGGGCGCAAGAGACCCAGTACTTC
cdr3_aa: CASSSQGAGAQETQYF

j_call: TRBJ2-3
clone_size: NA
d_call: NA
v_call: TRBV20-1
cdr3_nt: TGCATCTGGGGCAAGGGGCCGCGCATAGATACGCAGTATTTT
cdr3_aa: CIWGKGPRIDTQYF

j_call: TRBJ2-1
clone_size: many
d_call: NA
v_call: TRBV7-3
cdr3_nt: TGTGCCAGCAGCTTAGGGGCTGTCAATGAGCAGTTCTTC
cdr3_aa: CASSLGAVNEQFF

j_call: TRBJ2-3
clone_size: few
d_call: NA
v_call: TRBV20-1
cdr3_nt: TGCAGGGCGGCCAGAAGCACAGATACGCAGTATTTT
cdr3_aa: CRAARSTDTQYF

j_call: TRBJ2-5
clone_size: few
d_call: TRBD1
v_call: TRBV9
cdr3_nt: TGTGCCAGCAGCCCACGGGGACAGAGCAAAGAGACCCAGTACTTC
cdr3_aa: CASSPRGQSKETQYF

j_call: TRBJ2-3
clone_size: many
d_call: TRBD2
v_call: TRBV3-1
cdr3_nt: TGTGCCAGCAGCCAGGGGGGGGTGGACTCAGATACGCAGTATTTT
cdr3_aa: CASSQGGVDSDTQYF

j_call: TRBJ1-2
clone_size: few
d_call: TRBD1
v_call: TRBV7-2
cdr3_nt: TGTGCCAGCAGACGGACAGGGGGGGGCTACACCTTC
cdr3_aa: CASRRTGGGYTF

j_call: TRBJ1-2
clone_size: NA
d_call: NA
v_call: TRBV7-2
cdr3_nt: TGTGCCAGCAGCGGACAATCTAACTATGGCTACACCTTC
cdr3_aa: CASSGQSNYGYTF

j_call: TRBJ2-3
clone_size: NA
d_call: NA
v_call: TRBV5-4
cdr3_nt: TGTGCCAGCAGCCGTCAGAATACGCAGTATTTT
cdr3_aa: CASSRQNTQYF

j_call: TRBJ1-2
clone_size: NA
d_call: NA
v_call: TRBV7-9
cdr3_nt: TGTGCCAGCAGCTTCGGGGGGCTCGACTATGGCTACACCTTC
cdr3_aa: CASSFGGLDYGYTF

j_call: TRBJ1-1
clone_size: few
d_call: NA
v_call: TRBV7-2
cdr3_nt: TGTGCCAGCAGTTATGGGGGGGCTGACACTGAAGCTTTCTTT
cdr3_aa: CASSYGGADTEAFF

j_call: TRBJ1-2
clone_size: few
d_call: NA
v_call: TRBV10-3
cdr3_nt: TGTGCCATCAGTGGACAGTCTTTTTATCGCTACACCTTC
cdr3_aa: CAISGQSFYRYTF

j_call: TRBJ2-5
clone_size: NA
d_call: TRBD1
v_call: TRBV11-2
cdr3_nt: TGTGCCATCAGCCCTACGGGACAGGGGAGGGAGACCCAGTACTTC
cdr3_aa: CAISPTGQGRETQYF

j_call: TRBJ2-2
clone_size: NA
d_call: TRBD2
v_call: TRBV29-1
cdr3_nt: TGCAGCGTTCTTGGACTAGCGGGGGCACCCGGGGAGCTGTTTTTT
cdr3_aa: CSVLGLAGAPGELFF

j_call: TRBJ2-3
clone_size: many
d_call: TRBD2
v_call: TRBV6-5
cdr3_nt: TGTGCCAGCAGTTCCCCGACTAGCGGGGTAATAGATACGCAGTATTTT
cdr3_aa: CASSSPTSGVIDTQYF

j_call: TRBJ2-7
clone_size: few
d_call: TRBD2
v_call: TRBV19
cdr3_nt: TGTGCCAGTAGTACCCGGGGGGGCCTCTCCTACGAGCAGTACTTC
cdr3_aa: CASSTRGGLSYEQYF

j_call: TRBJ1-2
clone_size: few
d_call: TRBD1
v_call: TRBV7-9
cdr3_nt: TGTGCCAGCAGCTATTCCCCGGGACAGGTAGACTATGGCTACACCTTC
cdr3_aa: CASSYSPGQVDYGYTF

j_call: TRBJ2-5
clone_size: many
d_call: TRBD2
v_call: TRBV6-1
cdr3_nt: TGTGCCAGCAGTAGACCCCGCCTAGCGGGGGATCAAGAGACCCAGTACTTC
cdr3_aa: CASSRPRLAGDQETQYF

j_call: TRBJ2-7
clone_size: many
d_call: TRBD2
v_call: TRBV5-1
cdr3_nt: TGCGCCAGCAGCCTGGGACTAGCGGGGGCAACCTACGAGCAGTACTTC
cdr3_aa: CASSLGLAGATYEQYF

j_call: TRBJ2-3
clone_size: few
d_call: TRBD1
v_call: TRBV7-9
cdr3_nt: TGTGCCAGCAGCACCGGGACAGGGTTCGGCACAGATACGCAGTATTTT
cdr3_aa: CASSTGTGFGTDTQYF

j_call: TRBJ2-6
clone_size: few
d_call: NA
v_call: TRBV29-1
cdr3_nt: TGCAGCGTTGATAGTGACTCTGGGGCCAACGTCCTGACTTTC
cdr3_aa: CSVDSDSGANVLTF

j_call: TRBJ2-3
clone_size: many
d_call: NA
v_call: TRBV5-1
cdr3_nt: TGCGCCAGCAGCTTGGAGAGGGTCACAGATACGCAGTATTTT
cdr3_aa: CASSLERVTDTQYF

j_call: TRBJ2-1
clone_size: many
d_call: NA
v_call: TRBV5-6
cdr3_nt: TGTGCCAGCAGCTTGGAGACTTACTACAATGAGCAGTTCTTC
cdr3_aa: CASSLETYYNEQFF

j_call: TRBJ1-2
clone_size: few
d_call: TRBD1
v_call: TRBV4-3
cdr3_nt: TGCGCCAGCAGCCAGTCGCGGACAGGGGGCTATGGCTACACCTTC
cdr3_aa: CASSQSRTGGYGYTF

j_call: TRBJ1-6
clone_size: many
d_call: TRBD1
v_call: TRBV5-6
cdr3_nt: TGTGCCAGCAGCTTTGGGACAGATACACCCCTCCACTTT
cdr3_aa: CASSFGTDTPLHF

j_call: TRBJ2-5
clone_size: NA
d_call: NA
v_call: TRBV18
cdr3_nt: TGTGCCAGCTCACCCCCGACTAGCAGGGGGTACCAAGAGACCCAGTACTTC
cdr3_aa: CASSPPTSRGYQETQYF

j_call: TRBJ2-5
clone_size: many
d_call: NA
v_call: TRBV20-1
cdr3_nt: TGCAGTGCTCCCGGCGCGGGGGCAGAGACCCAGTACTTC
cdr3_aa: CSAPGAGAETQYF

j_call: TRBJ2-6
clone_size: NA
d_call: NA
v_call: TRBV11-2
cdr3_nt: TGTGCCAGCAGCTCAACCGGGACGGGGGTCTTTGGGGCCAACGTCCTGACTTTC
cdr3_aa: CASSSTGTGVFGANVLTF

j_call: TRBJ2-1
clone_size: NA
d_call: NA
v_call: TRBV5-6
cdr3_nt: TGTGCCAGCAGCGCGGGAAGGTTTAGAGATGAGCAGTTCTTC
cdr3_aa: CASSAGRFRDEQFF

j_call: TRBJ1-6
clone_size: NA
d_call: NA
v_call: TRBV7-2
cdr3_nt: TGTGCCAGCAGCTTAGACGGGGGGAGGCTCCACTTT
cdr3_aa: CASSLDGGRLHF

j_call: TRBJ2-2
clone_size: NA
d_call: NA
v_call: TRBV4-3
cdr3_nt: TGCGCCAGCAGCCAAGATTCTATAGCGAACACCGGGGAGCTGTTTTTT
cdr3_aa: CASSQDSIANTGELFF

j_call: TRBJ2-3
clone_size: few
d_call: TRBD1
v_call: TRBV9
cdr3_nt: TGTGCCAGCAGCGTTCGACAGGGGTGGACAGATACGCAGTATTTT
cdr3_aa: CASSVRQGWTDTQYF

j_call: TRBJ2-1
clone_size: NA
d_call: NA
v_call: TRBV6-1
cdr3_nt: TGTGCCAGCAATCCCTATGCGGGGTCAGGGGAGCAGTTCTTC
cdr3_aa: CASNPYAGSGEQFF

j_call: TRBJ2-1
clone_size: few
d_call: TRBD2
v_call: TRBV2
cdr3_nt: TGTGCCAGCAGTGGCTGGGGGACTAGCGGGGGGAATGAGCAGTTCTTC
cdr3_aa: CASSGWGTSGGNEQFF

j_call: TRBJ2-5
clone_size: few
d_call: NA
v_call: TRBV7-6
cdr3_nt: TGTGCCAGCAGCTTAACGGGCAGCCAAGAGACCCAGTACTTC
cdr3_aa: CASSLTGSQETQYF